This TCR beta chain was documented in a study of metastatic and nonmetastatic thyroid tumors. Nobody among the patients had been given any treatment before thyroid surgery. TCRdb re-called the PCR reads via MiXCR. The sample lists some 28,000 clones; 20% to 25% were seen once. The J segment lost 4 bases and the V segment lost 4 bases, leaving 4 bases of the junction unmatched. Germline CDR1 is SGHRS and CDR2 is YFSETQ. This CDR3 region has 13 residues. Sequencing input: blood. The rearrangement joins TRBV5-1 to TRBJ2-7; 8 positions agree with TRBD1. This TCR was sampled from a female donor with papillary thyroid cancer or a benign thyroid nodule (not recorded which). Some clones in this sample may be carry-over from other donors' samples. The CDR3 DNA reads TGCGCCAGCAGCCCCGACAGGGGTTACGAGCAGTACTTC. Its protein is CASSPDRGYEQYF.